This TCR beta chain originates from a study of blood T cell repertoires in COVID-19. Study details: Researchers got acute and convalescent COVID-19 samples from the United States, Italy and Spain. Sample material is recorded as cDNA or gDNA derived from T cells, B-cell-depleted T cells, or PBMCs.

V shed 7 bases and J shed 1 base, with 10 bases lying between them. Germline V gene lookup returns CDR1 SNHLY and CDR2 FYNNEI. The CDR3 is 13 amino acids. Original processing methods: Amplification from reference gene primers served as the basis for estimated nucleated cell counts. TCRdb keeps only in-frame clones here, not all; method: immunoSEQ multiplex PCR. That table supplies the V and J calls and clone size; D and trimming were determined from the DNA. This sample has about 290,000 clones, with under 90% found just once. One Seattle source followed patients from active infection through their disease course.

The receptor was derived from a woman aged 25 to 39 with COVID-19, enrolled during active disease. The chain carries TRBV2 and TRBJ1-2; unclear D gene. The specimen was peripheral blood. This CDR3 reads CASTVRHNYGYTF. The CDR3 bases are TGTGCCAGCACGGTCAGGCATAACTATGGCTACACCTTC. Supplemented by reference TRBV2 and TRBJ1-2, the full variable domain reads EPEVTQTPSHQVTQMGQEVILRCVPISNHLYFYWYRQILGQKVEFLVSFYNNEISEKSEIFDDQFSVERPDGSNFTLKIRSTKLEDSAMYFCASTVRHNYGYTFGSGTRLTVV.